Listed below are T cell receptor beta chains from one sample, sequenced in a study of blood T cell repertoires in COVID-19. Clones were sequenced by immunoSEQ multiplex PCR, and TCRdb holds only the in-frame ones, with some missing. The sample gives 190,000 or so clones, 85% of which show up once; 0.9% to 0.95% is in the top ten. The sequencing input was peripheral blood. Receptors were obtained from a man aged 60 to 69 with COVID-19, enrolled during active disease. Both conserved end residues are part of each CDR3. The D gene is left open where the match is weak. Only some rows state a clone size, as once, few, many or a class for expanded clones.

d_gene | abundance | j_gene | len | v_gene | CDR3nt | CDR3aa
TRBD1 | . | TRBJ1-1 | 15 | TRBV3-1/TRBV3-2 | TGTGCCAGCAGCCTCAGGACAGGCATGAACACTGAAGCTTTCTTT | CASSLRTGMNTEAFF
TRBD1 | . | TRBJ2-2 | 16 | TRBV2 | TGTGCCAGCAGTGAAAGAACAGGGGGTATCCCCGGGGAGCTGTTTTTT | CASSERTGGIPGELFF
TRBD1 | . | TRBJ1-5 | 13 | TRBV30 | TGTGCCTGGAGCAACAGGGGTAGGGAGCCCCAGCATTTT | CAWSNRGREPQHF
TRBD2 | . | TRBJ2-7 | 15 | TRBV28 | TGTGCCAGCAGTCCCCCGGGTAGCGGGTCCTACGAGCAGTACTTC | CASSPPGSGSYEQYF
TRBD1 | . | TRBJ1-2 | 16 | TRBV4-3 | TGCGCCAGCAGCCCCAAAACAGGGGCTAAGACCTATGGCTACACCTTC | CASSPKTGAKTYGYTF
. | . | TRBJ1-5 | 13 | TRBV10-1 | TGCGCCAGCAGTGGCGGCGGCGGGCAGCCCCAGCATTTT | CASSGGGGQPQHF
. | once | TRBJ2-7 | 15 | TRBV5-1 | TGCGCCAGCAGCTCAACCGGGACAAGCTCCTACGAGCAGTACTTC | CASSSTGTSSYEQYF
. | . | TRBJ1-5 | 15 | TRBV24-1 | TGTGCCACCAGTGATACGACAGGTCTCAATCAGCCCCAGCATTTT | CATSDTTGLNQPQHF
. | once | TRBJ2-7 | 16 | TRBV7-2 | TGTGCCAGCAGCTTAGCGCTGAGAAATCTCGCCTACGAGCAGTACTTC | CASSLALRNLAYEQYF
TRBD1 | . | TRBJ1-1 | 15 | TRBV11-2 | TGTGCCAGCAGCCGAGATGGACAGGGGAGCACTGAAGCTTTCTTT | CASSRDGQGSTEAFF
. | . | TRBJ2-5 | 14 | TRBV5-4 | TGTGCCAGCAGCTTGCAGGGGCGTCAAGAGACCCAGTACTTC | CASSLQGRQETQYF
. | . | TRBJ2-3 | 15 | TRBV9 | TGTGCCAGCAGCGTAGATGGCGGGATCTCAGATACGCAGTATTTT | CASSVDGGISDTQYF